The rows below give T cell receptor beta chains drawn from one sample of a study of shared clonotypes between healthy human individuals. Libraries were prepared by immunoSEQ multiplex PCR; TCRdb keeps only in-frame clonotypes and omits some of them. Of 1,500,000 or so clones listed, roughly 98.5% are singletons. What was sequenced was naive CD4+ T cells sorted from blood. Receptors were obtained from a man younger than 45 in good health. The conserved cysteine and the conserved F or W are not part of the CDR3 here. Fields, in order: D gene, V gene, J gene, CDR3 protein. D genes are given only for firm matches.

.	TRBV29-1	TRBJ2-5	SARSGTYQETQY
.	TRBV6-5	TRBJ2-7	ASRGGGGNEQY
TRBD1	TRBV5-1	TRBJ2-3	ASSLNDRVADTQY
.	TRBV18	TRBJ2-7	ASSPGTADEQY
TRBD2	TRBV14	TRBJ2-7	ASSRLAGFEEQY
.	TRBV5-1	TRBJ2-1	ASSLADSVVDEQF
.	TRBV27	TRBJ1-1	ASSKGRLNTEAF
TRBD1	TRBV29-1	TRBJ1-2	SVARTGYGYT
TRBD1	TRBV9	TRBJ2-7	ASSASGQPPYEQY
.	TRBV5-5	TRBJ1-2	ASTNALRDRRGYT
TRBD1	TRBV7-2	TRBJ2-7	ASSLDPDRGYEQY
TRBD1	TRBV25-1	TRBJ2-5	ASSEYATTGGVTQY
.	TRBV9	TRBJ2-1	ASSVDPGNNEQF
TRBD1	TRBV19	TRBJ2-2	ATGTGLFQTGELF
TRBD2	TRBV7-9	TRBJ2-2	ASSIAAGASGRSTGELF